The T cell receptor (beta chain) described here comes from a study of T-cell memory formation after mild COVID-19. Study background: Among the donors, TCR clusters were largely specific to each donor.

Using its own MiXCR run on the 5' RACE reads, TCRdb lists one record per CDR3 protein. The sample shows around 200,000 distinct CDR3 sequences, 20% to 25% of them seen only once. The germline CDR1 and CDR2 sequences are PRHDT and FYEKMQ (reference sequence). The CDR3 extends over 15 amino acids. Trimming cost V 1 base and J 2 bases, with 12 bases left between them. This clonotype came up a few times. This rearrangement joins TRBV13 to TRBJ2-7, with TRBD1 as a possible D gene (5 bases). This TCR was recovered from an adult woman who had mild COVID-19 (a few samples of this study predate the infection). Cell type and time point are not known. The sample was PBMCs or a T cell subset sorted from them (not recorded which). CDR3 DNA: TGTGCCAGCAGCTTAGCTCAGGGTGACCCCTACGAGCAGTACTTC. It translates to CASSLAQGDPYEQYF.